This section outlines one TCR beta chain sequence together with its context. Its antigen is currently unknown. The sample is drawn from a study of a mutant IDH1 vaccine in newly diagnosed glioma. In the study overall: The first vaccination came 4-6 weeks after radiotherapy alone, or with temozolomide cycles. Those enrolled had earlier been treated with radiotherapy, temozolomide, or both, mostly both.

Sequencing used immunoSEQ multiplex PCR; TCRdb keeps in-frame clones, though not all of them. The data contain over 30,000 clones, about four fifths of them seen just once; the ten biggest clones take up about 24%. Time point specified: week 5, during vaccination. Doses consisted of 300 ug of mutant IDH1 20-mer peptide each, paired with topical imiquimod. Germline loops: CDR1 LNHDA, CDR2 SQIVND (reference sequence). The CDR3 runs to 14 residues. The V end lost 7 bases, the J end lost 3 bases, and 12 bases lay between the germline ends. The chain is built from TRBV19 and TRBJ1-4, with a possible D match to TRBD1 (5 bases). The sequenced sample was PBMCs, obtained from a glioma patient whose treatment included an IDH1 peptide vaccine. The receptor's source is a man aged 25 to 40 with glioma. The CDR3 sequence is CASTRRQSNEKLFF. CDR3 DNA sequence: TGTGCCAGTACCCGCCGACAGTCTAATGAAAAACTGTTTTTT.